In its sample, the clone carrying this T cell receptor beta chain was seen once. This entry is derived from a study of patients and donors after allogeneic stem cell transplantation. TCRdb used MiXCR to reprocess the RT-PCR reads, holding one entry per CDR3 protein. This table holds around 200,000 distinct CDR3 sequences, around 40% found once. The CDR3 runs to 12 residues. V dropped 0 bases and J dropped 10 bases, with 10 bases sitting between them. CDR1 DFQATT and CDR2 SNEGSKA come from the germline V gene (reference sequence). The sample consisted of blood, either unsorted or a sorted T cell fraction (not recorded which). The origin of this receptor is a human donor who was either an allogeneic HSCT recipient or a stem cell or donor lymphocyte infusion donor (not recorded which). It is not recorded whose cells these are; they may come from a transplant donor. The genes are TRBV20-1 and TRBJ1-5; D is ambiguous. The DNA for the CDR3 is TGCAGTGCTAGAGATCTTGGTGGCCCCCAGCATTTT. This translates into CSARDLGGPQHF.